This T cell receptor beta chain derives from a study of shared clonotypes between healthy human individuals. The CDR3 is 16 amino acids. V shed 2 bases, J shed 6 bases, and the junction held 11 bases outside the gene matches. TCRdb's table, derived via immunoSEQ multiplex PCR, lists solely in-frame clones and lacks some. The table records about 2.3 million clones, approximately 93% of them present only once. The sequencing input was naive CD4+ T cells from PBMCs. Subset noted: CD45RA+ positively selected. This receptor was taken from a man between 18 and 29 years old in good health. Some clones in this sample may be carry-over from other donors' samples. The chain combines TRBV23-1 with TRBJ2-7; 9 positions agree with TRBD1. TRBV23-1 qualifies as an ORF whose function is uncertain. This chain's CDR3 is CASSQPNTGGSGEQYF. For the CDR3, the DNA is TGCGCCAGCAGTCAACCAAACACAGGGGGCTCTGGCGAGCAGTACTTC.